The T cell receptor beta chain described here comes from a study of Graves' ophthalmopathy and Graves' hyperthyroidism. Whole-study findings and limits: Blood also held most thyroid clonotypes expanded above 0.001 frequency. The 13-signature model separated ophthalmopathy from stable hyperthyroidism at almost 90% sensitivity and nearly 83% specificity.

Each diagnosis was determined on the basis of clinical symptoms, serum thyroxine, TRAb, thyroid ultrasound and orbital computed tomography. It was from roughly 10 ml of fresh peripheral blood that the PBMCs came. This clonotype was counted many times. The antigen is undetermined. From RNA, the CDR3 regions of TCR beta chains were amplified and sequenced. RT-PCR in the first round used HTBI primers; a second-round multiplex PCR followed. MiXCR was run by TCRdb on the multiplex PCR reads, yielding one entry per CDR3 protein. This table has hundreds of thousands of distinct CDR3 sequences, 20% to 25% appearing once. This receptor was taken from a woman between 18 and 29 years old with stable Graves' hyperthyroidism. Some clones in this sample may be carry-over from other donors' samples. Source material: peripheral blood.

Written as DNA, the CDR3 is TGCAGCGTTGAAGGGTCGGCCAAAAACATTCAGTACTTC. It encodes CSVEGSAKNIQYF. The chain couples TRBV29-1 to TRBJ2-4; D gene uncertain. This CDR3 is 13 amino acids long. V was pared by 1 base and J by 1 base, with 5 bases between. Germline CDR1 is SQVTM and CDR2 is ANQGSEA.